The TCR beta chain described here comes from a study of T cell responses to AZD1222 COVID-19 vaccine (dated by TCRdb to about 2021). Describing the broader study: AZD1222 recipients given second doses at about 4 weeks or at about 12 weeks were pooled, since spike-specific TCR depth and breadth were not found to differ between the two schedules. TCR sequencing covered more than 230 trial participants: around 210 given two doses of AZD1222 and 26 given two doses of MenACWY control vaccine. Trial participants were enrolled by age into subgroups of 18-55, 56-69 and 70-plus years, and around 150, 29 and 61 TCR-sequenced participants, respectively, were included in these subgroups. Paper-wide results and their limitations: Reportedly, close to half of the unique spike-specific TCRs recognized epitopes lying outside the regions that are mutated in the B.1.351 and B.1.1.7 variants. Spike-specific TCR breadth and depth rose significantly after two AZD1222 doses compared with day 0 and with MenACWY recipients. Participants were mostly white British, with more females than males. The authors suggested clonal diversity may have been underestimated. Conclusions about previously exposed vaccinees were limited because only 6 or 7 AZD1222 recipients were SARS-CoV-2 seropositive at baseline. The 56-69-year group was small, and its depth increase did not reach significance, likely because of low power. Because no day 14 peak-response samples were available, repertoires were characterized only after the peak T cell response. Vaccine-associated CD4 TCRs spanned the whole spike protein, with dominant responses in regions 160-218 and 743-854.

The CDR1 and CDR2 encoded by the germline V gene (reference sequence) are LGHDT and YNNKEL. Counted from cysteine to phenylalanine, this CDR3 has 14 amino acids. Left in the record is the CDR3 DNA by itself, 42 bases read in frame from the first base. Ends trimmed: V by 4 bases, J by 2 bases; bases unmatched to a gene: 2. Read against the paper, the sample's time point label means: baseline before first vaccination. Samples from vaccinated people were obtained from the UK trials COV001 and COV002, which included a single-blind randomized controlled phase 2/3 trial of AZD1222 (ChAdOx1 nCoV-19) in healthy adults. For TCRbeta chain sequencing, PBMC samples from trial participants were taken at day 0 and at day 28 after the second dose. The CDR3 regions of human TCRbeta chains were analyzed by immunosequencing. The study's processing was this. TCRs in the repertoires were matched against a reference library of SARS-CoV-2-specific TCRs that had been generated with the MIRA antigen-specificity platform. Breadth was defined as the fraction of unique TCRs that were SARS-CoV-2-associated. Depth was defined as the fraction of total T cells that were SARS-CoV-2-associated. Using the MIRA data, every spike-specific TCR was mapped to the spike region that the TCR reacted to and assigned to either a CD4 or a CD8 class. Log10-transformed breadth and depth values were compared by one-way ANOVA with Sidak's multiple comparisons tests. Here the immuneACCESS table is served through TCRdb, limited to in-frame sequences with V and J called. Missing clones are a known gap in these copies; in checked studies unresolved V genes cover under half, and the rest lacks a known reason. Clonal size and the V and J genes are those of that table, whereas D and trimming came from the DNA. Here the sample has about 53,000 clones; about 81% occur a single time. 25% to 30% of the sample is held by the ten biggest clonotypes.

A remark on this clone: Its target antigen remains unknown. Nothing much larger sits one base from this clone, and base qualities are not available.

The starting material was peripheral blood, obtained on day 0 of AZD1222 vaccination. The sequence links TRBV3-1 (or the pseudogene TRBV3-2) to TRBJ1-3; the junction holds 7 bases that match TRBD1. This TCR derives from an adult in good health. DNA sequence: TGTGCCAGCAGCCTCGGGACAGCTGGAAACACCATATATTTT. This yields the protein CASSLGTAGNTIYF.